The clone carrying this TCR beta chain was observed a single time. The antigen is unknown. The data originate from a study of radiotherapy plus CTLA-4 blockade in lung cancer. Turning to the study itself: An objective response was seen in under 20% of patients, and disease control in 31%. Study conclusions and caveats: Researchers report tumor-derived TCR clones expanding in blood after radiotherapy plus ipilimumab. Reported findings show early blood T cell clone dynamics, with interferon-beta, best predicted response.

This table comes from immunoSEQ multiplex PCR, and its TCRdb copy is limited to in-frame clones, with some not included. This table has 30,000 to 40,000 clones, roughly 85% appearing once. CTLA-4 blockade using ipilimumab, together with focal radiation, was received by patients with chemo-refractory metastatic non-small-cell lung cancer. The sample consisted of peripheral blood, taken from a patient treated with radiotherapy plus ipilimumab. The source of this sequence is a human donor with non-small cell lung cancer who had stable disease on radiotherapy plus ipilimumab.

CDR3 sequence: CASRPGSRVGNQPQHF. CDR3 DNA sequence: TGTGCCAGCAGGCCAGGGTCACGCGTAGGCAATCAGCCCCAGCATTTT. This chain joins TRBV28 and TRBJ1-5, with a weak D call TRBD1 (5 bases). The V and J ends lost 6 bases and 2 bases respectively, with 17 bases between them. The CDR3 covers 16 residues. Per the germline V gene, CDR1 is MDHEN and CDR2 is SYDVKM.